This TCR beta chain was captured by sequencing in a study of cytomegalovirus exposure and HLA in healthy donors. Study-level results: The study labeled fewer than 200 TCR beta chains cytomegalovirus-associated. With high specificity and sensitivity, the classifier reportedly diagnosed cytomegalovirus status.

Remarks on this clone: Its antigen remains unidentified.

The PCR was carried out with 60 Vbeta primers and 13 Jbeta primers. Produced via immunoSEQ multiplex PCR; TCRdb's table is partial and in-frame only. The table records 90,000 to 130,000 clones, around four fifths of them present only once. The source material was PBMCs. This clonotype was sampled from a woman aged 55 to 70 in good health and CMV-seropositive.

CDR3 DNA sequence: TGTGCCAGCAGCTCCGACAGCGGGAGATGGACCGGGGAGCTGTTTTTT. Its protein is CASSSDSGRWTGELFF. V and J are TRBV5-6 and TRBJ2-2, with 8 bases aligning to TRBD2. Germline CDR1 is SGHDT and CDR2 is YYEEEE. J lost 5 bases, V lost 3 bases, and 9 bases had no gene match. This CDR3 contains 16 residues. Drawing the rest from reference TRBV5-6 and TRBJ2-2, the complete variable domain is DAGVTQSPTHLIKTRGQQVTLRCSPKSGHDTVSWYQQALGQGPQFIFQYYEEEERQRGNFPDRFSGHQFPNYSSELNVNALLLGDSALYLCASSSDSGRWTGELFFGEGSRLTVL.